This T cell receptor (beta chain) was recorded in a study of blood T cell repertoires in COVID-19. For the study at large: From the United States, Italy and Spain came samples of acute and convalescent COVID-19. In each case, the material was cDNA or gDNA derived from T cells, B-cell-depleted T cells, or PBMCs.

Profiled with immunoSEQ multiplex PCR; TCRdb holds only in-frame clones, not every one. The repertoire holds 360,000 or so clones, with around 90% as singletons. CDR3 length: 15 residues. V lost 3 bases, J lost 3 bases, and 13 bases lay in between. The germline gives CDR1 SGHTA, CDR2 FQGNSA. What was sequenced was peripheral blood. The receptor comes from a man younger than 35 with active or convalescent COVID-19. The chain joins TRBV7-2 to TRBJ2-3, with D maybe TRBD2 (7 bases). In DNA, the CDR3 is TGTGCCAGCAGCTTCGTCGGGGGGCCGACAGATACGCAGTATTTT. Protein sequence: CASSFVGGPTDTQYF.